Sequencing of this T cell receptor (beta chain) was carried out in a study of blood T cells in healthy people across ages. This clonotype was picked up many times. Its antigen is not identified. It was with a sample-barcoded 5' primer and a J-beta primer mix that a second PCR of about 6 to 12 cycles was run. Via MiXCR, TCRdb re-called the 5' RACE reads, giving one row per CDR3 protein. The sample holds roughly 1.7 million distinct CDR3 sequences; about 35% are singletons and the top ten take 11%. Points from the study as a whole: PBMCs left unsorted prevented a conclusive naive versus antigen-experienced comparison. A roughly linear fall in TCR beta diversity per million T cells was seen with increasing age. As naive T cell percentage varied, TCR beta diversity correlated strongly with it.

CDR3 size: 15 residues. In germline, CDR1 is DFQATT, CDR2 SNEGSKA (reference sequence). J lost 3 bases, V lost 0 bases, and 5 bases had no gene match. Sequencing was done on a sample of blood. The clonotype comes from a woman aged 25 to 39 in good health. The chain employs TRBV20-1 and TRBJ2-3; 8 nucleotides agree with TRBD1. CDR3 sequence (DNA): TGCAGTGCTAGAGATGGCAGGGGGCATACAGATACGCAGTATTTT. Its translation: CSARDGRGHTDTQYF.